This is a list of T cell receptor beta chains from one sample in a study of T cell responses to AZD1222 COVID-19 vaccine. Profiled with immunoSEQ multiplex PCR; TCRdb holds only in-frame clones, not every one. The sample yields around 180,000 clones, 85% to 95% seen once. Sample: peripheral blood, taken 28 days after the second AZD1222 dose. These receptors were obtained from an adult who received the AZD1222 COVID-19 vaccine. CDR3s leave out the opening cysteine and the closing phenylalanine or tryptophan. Each record gives: V gene, CDR3 length, D gene, J gene, CDR3 protein. The D gene is left open where the match is weak.

>TRBV6-5|11|NA|TRBJ1-2
ASFHPAGGGYT
>TRBV9|13|NA|TRBJ1-1
ASSQSGARYTEAF
>TRBV7-6|13|NA|TRBJ2-7
ASSLGEQRAYEQY
>TRBV7-8|12|NA|TRBJ1-2
ASSLSRQSYGYT
>TRBV5-1|12|NA|TRBJ1-1
ASSLGGVNTEAF
>TRBV5-8|10|NA|TRBJ1-1
ASSLTTAEAF
>TRBV3-1/TRBV3-2|12|NA|TRBJ1-4
ASSQGGGNEKLF
>TRBV6-5|11|TRBD1|TRBJ1-1
ASRQGPSTEAF
>TRBV25-1|15|TRBD1|TRBJ2-6
ASSPGQGASGANVLT
>TRBV30|11|TRBD1|TRBJ1-6
AWRGQGVSPLH
>TRBV6-5|13|TRBD1|TRBJ1-4
ASRSPDRGNEKLF
>TRBV6-2/TRBV6-3|11|NA|TRBJ1-5
ASSRRQGQPQH
>TRBV29-1|9|NA|TRBJ1-1
SASLNTEAF
>TRBV20-1|9|NA|TRBJ1-2
SATPNYGYT
>TRBV6-6|13|NA|TRBJ1-4
ASSSKYEGREKLF
>TRBV15|12|NA|TRBJ2-7
ATSRAGGVDEQY
>TRBV7-2|16|TRBD1|TRBJ1-3
ASSLAGTGGISGNTIY
>TRBV5-4|12|TRBD1|TRBJ2-1
ASSWDRDNNEQF
>TRBV20-1|14|NA|TRBJ2-5
SASILEQWGQETQY
>TRBV9|13|NA|TRBJ2-4
ASSPEGLFGNIQY
>TRBV5-4|11|NA|TRBJ2-5
ASSLSPGETQY
>TRBV7-3|12|NA|TRBJ1-5
ASSFGGRNQPQH
>TRBV2|10|NA|TRBJ1-1
ATQGLNTEAF
>TRBV11-1|11|NA|TRBJ2-7
ASSLDDFDEQY
>TRBV7-2|16|TRBD2|TRBJ2-7
ASSSTGTSGALGYEQY
>TRBV11-2|14|TRBD1|TRBJ2-3
ASSYPTLGGHDTQY
>TRBV6-5|10|NA|TRBJ1-1
ASSHLDTEAF
>TRBV19|14|NA|TRBJ1-4
ASSDPSRGANEKLF
>TRBV10-1|13|NA|TRBJ2-3
ASSESTGVSDTQY
>TRBV6-5|14|NA|TRBJ1-6
ASSYSTLVRNSPLH
>TRBV12-5|12|NA|TRBJ1-5
ASNKDGPNQPQH
>TRBV11-3|12|NA|TRBJ1-1
ASSQWGMNTEAF
>TRBV15|11|NA|TRBJ1-1
ATSRNYNTEAF
>TRBV4-3|15|TRBD2|TRBJ2-1
ASSQAPAGGAYNEQF
>TRBV25-1|12|NA|TRBJ1-1
ASSDWTGGTEAF
>TRBV7-2|15|TRBD1|TRBJ1-2
ASSLAPGTGANYGYT
>TRBV2|12|NA|TRBJ2-5
ASSALGGGETQY
>TRBV4-1|13|NA|TRBJ2-7
ASSWRLDTTYEQY
>TRBV2|12|NA|TRBJ2-2
ASSEASFAGELF
>TRBV19|11|NA|TRBJ1-2
ASSSRAFYGYT
>TRBV27|13|TRBD1|TRBJ2-5
ASKIRQGAGETQY
>TRBV9|11|NA|TRBJ1-3
ASSESRGNTIY
>TRBV14|11|NA|TRBJ2-7
ASSRPRSYEQY
>TRBV12-3/TRBV12-4|11|NA|TRBJ1-1
ASSFGRDTEAF
>TRBV19|12|NA|TRBJ1-1
ASSIGGSNTEAF
>TRBV5-1|13|NA|TRBJ1-1
ASSLVATLNTEAF
>TRBV28|11|TRBD1|TRBJ2-5
ASSILTGSPQY
>TRBV7-9|13|NA|TRBJ2-5
ASSLSRQTQETQY
>TRBV24-1|11|NA|TRBJ1-2
ATSDYRGYGYT
>TRBV3-1/TRBV3-2|12|NA|TRBJ1-1
ASSQGARVPEAF
>TRBV6-1|18|TRBD1|TRBJ2-6
ASSEARLGGLSSGANVLT
>TRBV19|13|NA|TRBJ2-1
ASSIGQGIVNEQF
>TRBV3-1/TRBV3-2|11|NA|TRBJ2-5
ASSSGGAETQY
>TRBV5-1|12|NA|TRBJ1-6
ASTVVGGHSPLH
>TRBV5-5|14|NA|TRBJ2-1
ASSPGGTLTYNEQF
>TRBV2|10|TRBD1|TRBJ1-2
ASSADRGGYT
>TRBV6-5|12|NA|TRBJ2-3
ASRPQAGTDTQY
>TRBV6-5|13|NA|TRBJ2-5
ASSQPGTPKETQY
>TRBV28|13|TRBD2|TRBJ2-3
ASSSGTTSTDTQY